This TCR beta chain was captured by sequencing in a study of monozygotic twins with inflammatory bowel disease. Notes on the study in general: No one strong IBD-associated signal or clonotype was supported. Distinct T cell subtypes could not be told apart.

Germline V gene sequence: CDR1 MNHEY, CDR2 SMNVEV (reference sequence). The CDR3 has 17 amino acids. Used for each TCR library was about 3,800 ng of total RNA. UMIs that included a 6-nucleotide sample barcode were added by template switching, which took place during cDNA synthesis. TCRdb re-called the 5' RACE reads and gives one entry per CDR3 protein, without DNA. The sample includes approximately 390,000 distinct CDR3 sequences. Concerning this clonotype itself: Its specificity is unknown.

The chain recombines TRBV27 with TRBJ2-5; TCRdb lists TRBD2, though no DNA is available to test this call. Sequencing used blood. The sequence was collected from a human donor with ulcerative colitis or Crohn's disease, or a healthy co-twin of an affected twin (not recorded which). The CDR3 here is CASSFLGTSGSSETQYF.